One and the same sample provided the 16 T cell receptor beta chains below, sequenced in a study of cytomegalovirus exposure and HLA in healthy donors. PCR used 60 Vbeta primers and 13 Jbeta primers. Profiled with immunoSEQ multiplex PCR; TCRdb holds only in-frame clones, not every one. The sample includes 150,000 to 200,000 clones, 77% of them seen just once. Sequenced input: PBMCs. Every receptor here comes from a female donor in good health and CMV-seronegative.

The chain links TRBV6-6 to TRBJ2-7, with TRBD1 matching 9 bases. Losses at the gene ends were 6 bases for V and 1 base for J; bases not matched to a gene: 10. The CDR3 extends over 16 amino acids. Germline V gene data show CDR1 as MNHNY and CDR2 as SVGAGI (reference sequence). The CDR3 coding sequence is TGTGCCAGCAGACCGGGACAGGGTGAAGAATCCTACGAGCAGTACTTC. Its translation is CASRPGQGEESYEQYF.

The chain joins TRBV7-9 to TRBJ1-2; 11 nucleotides align to TRBD1. With 3 bases clipped from V and 8 bases from J, the junction kept 5 bases outside the gene matches. Germline V lookup: CDR1 SEHNR, CDR2 FQNEAQ (reference sequence). The length of the CDR3 is 14 residues. The chain's CDR3 is CASSFPGQGVGYTF. Here the CDR3 DNA reads TGTGCCAGCAGCTTCCCGGGACAGGGGGTCGGCTACACCTTC.

This chain joins TRBV7-3 and TRBJ1-5; no reliable D call. This CDR3 contains 15 residues. V was trimmed by 2 bases and J by 0 bases, leaving 8 bases between them. Germline CDR1 SGHTA, CDR2 FQGTGA. CDR3 amino acids: CASSLERDSNQPQHF. The CDR3 bases are TGTGCCAGCAGCTTAGAACGGGATAGCAATCAGCCCCAGCATTTT.

Note on this clone: A read error may produce the germline difference seen at one junction end. This chain uses TRBV27 with TRBJ1-2, with D hard to call. CDR3 length: 15 residues. CDR1 and CDR2 (germline): MNHEY, SMNVEV (reference sequence). CDR3 nucleotide sequence: TGTGCCAGCTGTTTGGGAGCCAACTCTAACTATGGCTACACCTTC. Amino acids: CASCLGANSNYGYTF.

The chain joins TRBV6-1 to TRBJ2-1, with 13 bases matching TRBD2. J gave up 5 bases and V 3 bases, and 13 bases lay outside the gene matches. Per germline, CDR1 MNHNS and CDR2 SASEGT. The CDR3 is 19 amino acids. The CDR3 nucleotides are TGTGCCAGCAGTGAGGGACTAGCGGGAAGGCTTTCTAGGAACAATGAGCAGTTCTTC. Encoded protein: CASSEGLAGRLSRNNEQFF.

The chain is built from TRBV28 and TRBJ2-1; D gene ambiguous. Germline V CDR1 and CDR2: MDHEN, SYDVKM. V was pared by 6 bases and J by 13 bases, with 16 bases between. The CDR3 sequence is 12 residues long. CDR3 sequence: CASSPRGELQFF. Written as DNA, the CDR3 is TGTGCCAGCAGCCCAAGAGGCGAACTCCAGTTCTTC.

The chain carries TRBV5-1 and TRBJ2-7; D may be TRBD2 (5 bases). V lost 6 bases and J lost 2, with 12 bases in between. The CDR3 spans 13 residues. Per the germline V gene, CDR1 is SGHRS and CDR2 is YFSETQ. CDR3 sequence (DNA): TGCGCCAGCATCGGGGAAACACCCTACGAGCAGTACTTC. It codes for CASIGETPYEQYF.

The chain employs TRBV28 and TRBJ2-3, with a tentative D call TRBD1 (5 bases). The V end was cut by 6 bases, the J end by 1 base, with 14 bases between. The CDR3 consists of 15 residues. CDR1 is MDHEN and CDR2 is SYDVKM in the germline V gene. CDR3 residues: CASRTRVGGTDTQYF. The CDR3, as DNA: TGTGCCAGCAGGACCAGGGTGGGCGGCACAGATACGCAGTATTTT.

The chain links TRBV30 to TRBJ2-1; possibly TRBD1 for D (5 bases). Between the trimmed V and J ends, which lost 1 base and 2 bases, there was a span of 6 bases. Per the germline V gene, CDR1 is GTSNPN and CDR2 is SVGIG (reference sequence). The length of the CDR3 is 13 residues. The chain's CDR3 is CAWSGGPYNEQFF. CDR3 sequence (DNA): TGTGCCTGGAGTGGGGGCCCCTACAATGAGCAGTTCTTC.

The chain combines TRBV7-2 with TRBJ2-5, with TRBD2 matching over 11 bases. Germline-derived CDR1 and CDR2 are SGHTA and FQGNSA. Unmatched junction bases numbered 6, after V lost 0 bases and J lost 3 bases. This CDR3 has 17 amino acids. The CDR3 DNA follows: TGTGCCAGCAGCTTAGCTAGCGGGGGGGCCCCGAAAGAGACCCAGTACTTC. Residues: CASSLASGGAPKETQYF. Combining the CDR3 with reference TRBV7-2 and TRBJ2-5 gives the whole variable domain GAGVSQSPSNKVTEKGKDVELRCDPISGHTALYWYRQSLGQGLEFLIYFQGNSAPDKSGLPSDRFSAERTGGSVSTLTIQRTQQEDSAVYLCASSLASGGAPKETQYFGPGTRLLVL.

This clone came up a few times. The rearrangement links TRBV6-4 to TRBJ2-5; D may be TRBD2 (6 bases). The CDR3 consists of 13 residues. CDR1 is MRHNA, CDR2 SNTAGT, per germline. Trimming took 3 bases from V and 7 from J, leaving 12 bases between them. The chain's CDR3 is CASSEGGEGTQYF. As DNA, the CDR3 is TGTGCCAGCAGTGAGGGGGGAGAAGGGACCCAGTACTTC.

The sample holds one count of this clone. The V gene is TRBV6-5, the J gene TRBJ2-7; 7 nucleotides match TRBD1. The CDR3 spans 11 residues. The V and J ends lost 4 bases and 7 bases, in that order; junction bases with no gene match: 1. CDR1 is MNHEY, CDR2 SVGAGI, per germline. CDR3 loop: CASSSTGEQYF. The CDR3 DNA follows: TGTGCCAGCAGTTCGACAGGGGAGCAGTACTTC.

The rearrangement joins TRBV25-1 to TRBJ2-1; the D gene is possibly TRBD1 (7 bases). CDR3 size: 15 residues. Trimming stripped 6 bases from V and 1 base from J, with 13 bases between. Per germline, CDR1 MGHDK and CDR2 SYGVNS. CDR3 in amino acids: CASSRPGGSYNEQFF. The CDR3 DNA follows: TGTGCCAGCAGCCGTCCAGGGGGGTCCTACAATGAGCAGTTCTTC.

This clone was detected only once. The V gene is TRBV6-6, the J gene TRBJ2-1; tentative D call: TRBD1 (5 bases). CDR1 and CDR2 from the germline V gene are MNHNY and SVGAGI (reference sequence). The V end was cut by 2 bases, the J end by 6 bases, with 11 bases between. The CDR3 totals 14 residues. CDR3 in DNA: TGTGCCAGCAGTTACGGTAGGGGATTCAATGAGCAGTTCTTC. Translated: CASSYGRGFNEQFF.

The chain carries TRBV6-1 and TRBJ2-7; 10 positions match TRBD1. The CDR3 totals 15 residues. V lost 4 bases, J lost 4 bases, and 7 bases stayed unmatched. CDR1 MNHNS and CDR2 SASEGT come from the germline V gene. The DNA for the CDR3 is TGTGCCAGCAGTGCCCGGGACAGGGGCGCTTACGAGCAGTACTTC. This sequence encodes CASSARDRGAYEQYF.

The CDR3 nucleotides read TGTGCCAGTAGTCCGGACAGGGCTGGGTCACCCCTCCACTTT. It is translated as CASSPDRAGSPLHF. The rearrangement links TRBV19 to TRBJ1-6, with 8 bases fitting TRBD1. Germline V gene data show CDR1 as LNHDA and CDR2 as SQIVND (reference sequence). V lost 5 bases and J lost 10; bases outside the gene matches: 7. The CDR3 is 14 residues long.